This TCR beta chain was observed in a study of blood T cell repertoires in COVID-19. The overall study: Material from acute and convalescent COVID-19 was sourced from the United States, Italy and Spain.

In the original processing: Estimates of nucleated cell counts were drawn from the amplification of reference gene primers. Assay used: immunoSEQ multiplex PCR; TCRdb lists only in-frame clones, some missing. Clone size and the V and J calls come from that table; the DNA yielded D and trimming. This sample has over 130,000 clones, with 80% to 90% found just once. This study enrolled people aged roughly 18 to 89 from under 25 US geographic areas. Assignment of participants to cohorts was predicated upon participant-reported clinical history. Germline V gene lookup returns CDR1 LGHDT and CDR2 YNNKEL (reference sequence). J gave up 6 bases and V 0 bases, and 10 bases lay outside the gene matches. The CDR3 sequence is 18 residues long.

Sample: PBMCs or T cells enriched from blood (not recorded which). The genes are TRBV3-1 (or the pseudogene TRBV3-2) and TRBJ2-2, with 10 bases fitting TRBD1. The source is a woman aged 50 to 65 with acute COVID-19. The CDR3 DNA reads as TGTGCCAGCAGCCAAGACTGGATGAGGGGACAGGGGCCCGGGGAGCTGTTTTTT. Its translation: CASSQDWMRGQGPGELFF.